Reported below is one T cell receptor beta chain. The sample originates from a study of control samples from healthy donors and cancer patients. Sequenced by immunoSEQ multiplex PCR; TCRdb stores in-frame clones only, minus some. Among 110,000 or so clones listed, about 90% were seen once. The source is a man over 45 in good health. Sequenced input: blood.

CDR3 nucleotide sequence: TGTGCCAGCTCAGCAAGCAGCCCCTTTCCGGACGAGCAGTACTTC. Translation: CASSASSPFPDEQYF. This sequence joins TRBV18 and TRBJ2-7; D unclear. From germline, CDR1 is KGHSH and CDR2 LQKENI. The V end lost 5 bases, the J end lost 5 bases, and 19 bases lay between the germline ends. This CDR3 region has 15 residues.